This is a list of T cell receptor beta chains from one sample in a study of regulatory T cells in long-lasting Graves disease. TCRdb used MiXCR to reprocess the multiplex PCR reads, holding one entry per CDR3 protein. The sample yields hundreds of thousands of distinct CDR3 sequences, about 15% seen once. The same sample was also studied in work on T cells in Graves' hyperthyroidism and ophthalmopathy.

Sequencing was performed on peripheral blood mononuclear cells (PBMCs), taken at new diagnosis, from a patient treated with antithyroid drugs. Source of these receptors: a woman aged 25 to 39 with Graves disease. Each CDR3 is given without its conserved first and last residue.

>TRBV7-3|TRBJ1-1
ASSLTAHTEAF
>TRBV20-1|TRBJ1-2
SAQEGVNYGYT
>TRBV4-1|TRBJ2-7
ASSAKLAVSSYEQY
>TRBV6-2/TRBV6-3|TRBJ2-1
ASRQRGGGYEQF
>TRBV5-1|TRBJ2-2
ASSPTITGELF
>TRBV18|TRBJ2-7
ASSSQSEQY
>TRBV4-2|TRBJ2-5
ASSQGARNSQETQY
>TRBV28|TRBJ1-2
ASSSPPITAYGYT
>TRBV13|TRBJ2-1
ASSLQQGDKQF
>TRBV27|TRBJ1-4
ASMDGEDEKLF
>TRBV6-1|TRBJ2-3
ASSPGPDNTDTQY
>TRBV20-1|TRBJ2-1
SAPPTSGRGNEQF
>TRBV28|TRBJ2-6
ASRRGAGAGANVLT
>TRBV2|TRBJ1-1
ASSEASHPVSIPF